A selection of T cell receptor beta chains follows, all from one sample in a study of beta chain features in type 1 diabetes. Using immunoSEQ multiplex PCR, the repertoire was profiled, and TCRdb retains in-frame clones only, with some absent. The sample holds 200,000 to 300,000 clones, over 11% seen once. Sample: naive CD4+ T cells from blood. These receptors all stem from a young man with type 1 diabetes. The CDR3 runs from the conserved cysteine through the conserved F or W. The order of the fields is J gene, D gene, V gene, clone size, CDR3 DNA, CDR3 protein. A D gene is named only where the DNA matches it firmly. Expanded clones get a size class; other rows say once, few or many, or leave the size out.

TRBJ2-7 | TRBD1 | TRBV27 | - | TGTGCCAGCAGTACGCTAGGGACAGCCACTCCTTACGAGCAGTACTTC | CASSTLGTATPYEQYF
TRBJ1-1 | - | TRBV4-2 | few | TGTGCCAGCAGCCAAGTAATGAACACTGAAGCTTTCTTT | CASSQVMNTEAFF
TRBJ1-5 | TRBD1 | TRBV18 | few | TGTGCCAGCTCACCAGGACAGGGTAATCAGCCCCAGCATTTT | CASSPGQGNQPQHF
TRBJ2-5 | TRBD1 | TRBV5-4 | - | TGTGCCAGCAAGACGTCCGGGACAGGCGGGGAGACCCAGTACTTC | CASKTSGTGGETQYF
TRBJ1-1 | TRBD1 | TRBV6-6 | - | TGTGCCAGCAGTCCTGACAGGGGCACTGAAGCTTTCTTT | CASSPDRGTEAFF
TRBJ1-2 | TRBD1 | TRBV29-1 | - | TGCAGCGTTGAGGAGTTGGGACAGGTTTTTGGCTACACCTTC | CSVEELGQVFGYTF
TRBJ2-7 | - | TRBV19 | - | TGTGCCAGTAGCCCCGACTGGTACGAGCAGTACTTC | CASSPDWYEQYF
TRBJ2-7 | TRBD1 | TRBV6-5 | few | TGTGCCAGCAGTACGGACAGGGAAGGCGAGCAGTACTTC | CASSTDREGEQYF
TRBJ2-5 | - | TRBV5-1 | - | TGCGCCAGCAGCCTGGGGGCCCTCAAAGAGACCCAGTACTTC | CASSLGALKETQYF
TRBJ2-2 | - | TRBV4-1 | few | TGCGCCAGCAGCCAAGATAAGTCAGCGGCTGGGACCGGGGAGCTGTTTTTT | CASSQDKSAAGTGELFF
TRBJ2-7 | - | TRBV30 | - | TGTGCCTGGAGTTACGGTCAAAGCTCCTACGAGCAGTACTTC | CAWSYGQSSYEQYF
TRBJ1-3 | - | TRBV5-4 | - | TGTGCCAGCAGGGCCTCGGGTGGAAACACCATATATTTT | CASRASGGNTIYF
TRBJ2-7 | - | TRBV6-5 | few | TGTGCCAGCAGTTACTCGCTACGACAGGCCAGCTACGAGCAGTACTTC | CASSYSLRQASYEQYF
TRBJ1-5 | - | TRBV6-6 | few | TGTGCCAGCAGTTACGGGGCACAGCCCCAGCATTTT | CASSYGAQPQHF
TRBJ2-2 | TRBD2 | TRBV18 | few | TGTGCCAGCTCACCACCCAGCGGGGGCGGCACCGGGGAGCTGTTTTTT | CASSPPSGGGTGELFF
TRBJ2-7 | TRBD1 | TRBV7-9 | few | TGTGCCAGCAGCTTTACAGGGGCACCGACTTCCTCCTACGAGCAGTACTTC | CASSFTGAPTSSYEQYF
TRBJ2-7 | TRBD2 | TRBV30 | - | TGTGCCTGGGCCCGGGGGGGCAGCTCCTACGAGCAGTACTTC | CAWARGGSSYEQYF
TRBJ1-1 | - | TRBV7-2 | - | TGTGCCAGCAGCGGGCGATGGAACACTGAAGCTTTCTTT | CASSGRWNTEAFF
TRBJ2-7 | TRBD2 | TRBV9 | - | TGTGCCAGCAGCGCGAATAGCGGGGGGGCCTCCTACGAGCAGTACTTC | CASSANSGGASYEQYF
TRBJ2-1 | - | TRBV27 | - | TGTGCCAGCAGTTTATCGATTGCGGGGCCTCGCGTGTTGCTTTTCTTC | CASSLSIAGPRVLLFF
TRBJ2-3 | TRBD1 | TRBV29-1 | - | TGCAGCGTTGAATCGGACAGGGGTGTAGATACGCAGTATTTT | CSVESDRGVDTQYF
TRBJ2-5 | - | TRBV2 | - | TGTGCCAGCACCAGGGATCCTCGGGAGACCCAGTACTTC | CASTRDPRETQYF
TRBJ1-5 | - | TRBV30 | - | TGTGCCTGGAGTGGTCAGGGCAATCAGCCCCAGCATTTT | CAWSGQGNQPQHF
TRBJ2-7 | TRBD1 | TRBV2 | - | TGTGCCAGTGCGGCGGGACAGGGGTTTTACGAGCAGTACTTC | CASAAGQGFYEQYF
TRBJ1-1 | TRBD1 | TRBV7-8 | - | TGTGCCAGCAGTACGACAGGGATGAACACTGAAGCTTTCTTT | CASSTTGMNTEAFF
TRBJ2-2 | TRBD1 | TRBV5-1 | - | TGCGCCAGCAGCGGCAGGGGGTCGAACACCGGGGAGCTGTTTTTT | CASSGRGSNTGELFF
TRBJ2-5 | TRBD2 | TRBV11-2 | few | TGTGCCAGCAGCTGGGGGACTAGCATGGGGACCCAGTACTTC | CASSWGTSMGTQYF
TRBJ2-7 | TRBD2 | TRBV30 | - | TGTGCCTGGGGTAGCGGGGGGGCCTACGAGCAGTACTTC | CAWGSGGAYEQYF
TRBJ2-5 | TRBD2 | TRBV7-9 | few | TGTGCCAGCAGCCATTATCGGGGTCAACCTCGGGGGGATCGGGACTTC | CASSHYRGQPRGDRDF
TRBJ1-1 | TRBD1 | TRBV5-8 | once | TGTGCCAGCAGCTTGGGGGGACAGGGGCGCAGGACTGAAGCTTTCTTT | CASSLGGQGRRTEAFF
TRBJ2-2 | - | TRBV5-1 | - | TGCGCCAGCAGCTTGACAGCCGGGGACACCGGGGAGCTGTTTTTT | CASSLTAGDTGELFF
TRBJ1-2 | - | TRBV19 | few | TGTGCCAGTAGTATTGATCGTCAGGGAACTGGCTACACCTTC | CASSIDRQGTGYTF
TRBJ2-1 | TRBD1 | TRBV29-1 | - | TGCAGCGTTAGGAGACAGGGGCTGGGTGAGCAGTTCTTC | CSVRRQGLGEQFF
TRBJ2-7 | - | TRBV6-1 | few | TGTGCCAGCAGGAAGGACAGCGCCTACGAGCAGTACTTC | CASRKDSAYEQYF
TRBJ2-7 | - | TRBV2 | - | TGTGCCAGCTTCAGGGACTCGGCTGGGGGAGAGCAGTACTTC | CASFRDSAGGEQYF
TRBJ1-4 | TRBD1 | TRBV30 | few | TGTGCCTGGAAAGTACAGGGGAATGAAAAACTGTTTTTT | CAWKVQGNEKLFF
TRBJ2-2 | - | TRBV5-1 | few | TGCGCCAGCAGCCCGACACTCACCGGGGAGCTGTTTTTT | CASSPTLTGELFF
TRBJ2-1 | TRBD2 | TRBV5-4 | few | TGTGCCAGCAGCTTCCCTAGCGGGCCTCACAATGAGCAGTTCTTC | CASSFPSGPHNEQFF
TRBJ2-6 | - | TRBV19 | - | TGTGCCAGTAGTCCCCGTACTGGGGCCAACGTCCTGACTTTC | CASSPRTGANVLTF
TRBJ2-7 | TRBD1 | TRBV5-1 | once | TGCGCCAGCAGGCCGGGACAGGGGGCCCACTACGAGCAGTACTTC | CASRPGQGAHYEQYF